These 10 T cell receptor beta chains were all obtained from the same sample, sequenced in a study of beta chain features in type 1 diabetes. The study's findings and limits: In every one of the four CD4+ subsets, TCRB CDR3s were moderately but significantly shorter in Type 1 diabetes patients.

Expressed TCRB transcripts were sequenced because the isolated RNA had all been reverse transcribed beforehand. Measured with immunoSEQ multiplex PCR; TCRdb has only the in-frame clones, and not every one. The sample includes roughly 400,000 clones, around 9.6% seen only once; the top ten take less than 0.65%. Their specific antigens are unknown. What was sequenced was central memory CD4+ T cells from blood. Receptors were obtained from a man aged 30-40 years with type 1 diabetes.

This clone has a handful of counts. The chain links TRBV21-1 to TRBJ2-3; the listed D gene, TRBD1, was not tested against the DNA. TRBV21-1 is a known pseudogene. The CDR3 has 13 amino acids. The CDR3 reads CASGHRDTDTQYF. In nucleotides, the CDR3 is TGTGCCAGCGGCCACAGGGATACAGATACGCAGTATTTT.

This chain links TRBV9 with TRBJ1-4; D remains ambiguous. Trimming cost V 0 bases and J 4 bases, with 7 bases left between them. CDR3 length: 14 amino acids. Germline values: CDR1 SGDLS, CDR2 YYNGEE. CDR3 amino acids: CASSVGSLNEKLFF. CDR3 in DNA: TGTGCCAGCAGCGTAGGGAGCCTTAATGAAAAACTGTTTTTT. Based on the CDR3 plus reference TRBV9 and TRBJ1-4, the full variable domain is DSGVTQTPKHLITATGQRVTLRCSPRSGDLSVYWYQQSLDQGLQFLIQYYNGEERAKGNILERFSAQQFPDLHSELNLSSLELGDSALYFCASSVGSLNEKLFFGSGTQLSVL.

This chain connects TRBV4-1 to TRBJ1-1; D is perhaps TRBD1 (5 bases). Germline CDR1 MGHRA, CDR2 YSYEKL. This CDR3 region has 14 residues. The ends were cut back, 2 bases at V and 1 base at J, with 8 bases in the middle. The CDR3 DNA sequence: TGCGCCAGCAGCCAACTAACAGGGAACACTGAAGCTTTCTTT. Its translation: CASSQLTGNTEAFF.

The rearrangement uses TRBV7-8 and TRBJ2-3; 9 bases are a match to TRBD2. Trimming removed 5 bases from V and 5 bases from J; junction bases left unmatched: 11. This CDR3 has 16 amino acids. Germline-derived CDR1 and CDR2 are SGHVS and FQNEAQ. The CDR3 region is CASSPPASGNLDTQYF. In DNA form, the CDR3 reads TGTGCCAGCAGCCCGCCGGCTAGCGGGAATTTAGATACGCAGTATTTT.

This clone was seen a handful of times. The chain couples TRBV7-3 to TRBJ2-1; perhaps D is TRBD1 or TRBD2 (5 bases each). Trimming left V 5 bases short and J 4 bases short, with 12 bases between. The CDR3 has 14 amino acids. The V gene's germline CDR1 is SGHTA and CDR2 FQGTGA. CDR3 in DNA: TGTGCCAGCAGCACAAGAGGGGTGTACAATGAGCAGTTCTTC. The encoded protein is CASSTRGVYNEQFF.

This clone showed up just a few times. The CDR3 DNA reads TGCGCCAGCAGCGAGCAGGCTAACTATGGCTACACCTTC. It codes for CASSEQANYGYTF. The rearrangement links TRBV5-1 to TRBJ1-2; D unresolved. V was pared by 4 bases and J by 0 bases, with 7 bases between. CDR3 size: 13 residues. From germline, CDR1 is SGHRS and CDR2 YFSETQ.

The CDR3 DNA reads TGTGCCTGGAGTGTAGGGCTGAGGTGGGCCGGGGCCAACGTCCTGACTTTC. Amino acid sequence: CAWSVGLRWAGANVLTF. This chain joins TRBV30 and TRBJ2-6; D is uncertain. The germline V gene has CDR1 GTSNPN and CDR2 SVGIG (reference sequence). Trimming pared 0 bases from V and 4 bases from J, leaving 16 bases between. CDR3 length: 17 amino acids.

This clone was seen only a few times. The chain has TRBV7-2 and TRBJ1-2; a possible D gene is TRBD1 (5 bases). The CDR3 spans 13 residues. Germline CDR1 reads SGHTA; CDR2 reads FQGNSA. V gave up 4 bases and J gave up 5 bases, with 11 bases separating them. CDR3 loop: CASSWGGAYGYTF. CDR3 nucleotides: TGTGCCAGCAGCTGGGGCGGGGCGTATGGCTACACCTTC.

The rearrangement joins TRBV6-5 to TRBJ2-2; D is unresolved. V was clipped by 6 bases and J by 7 bases, with 12 bases between them. Germline CDR1 reads MNHEY; CDR2 reads SVGAGI. The CDR3 sequence is 13 residues long. CDR3 DNA sequence: TGTGCCAGCAGAAACAGAGGCTACGGGGAGCTGTTTTTT. Its protein is CASRNRGYGELFF.

V is TRBV9 and J is TRBJ2-5; D unclear. The CDR3 consists of 17 residues. Deletions cut 0 bases from V and 0 bases from J, with 15 bases between. Germline V gene sequence: CDR1 SGDLS, CDR2 YYNGEE. The CDR3 nucleotides are TGTGCCAGCAGCGTAGGGTTGTGGACGGATTACCAAGAGACCCAGTACTTC. Encoded protein: CASSVGLWTDYQETQYF.